Below are 10 T cell receptor beta chains sequenced from a single sample in a study of shared clonotypes between healthy human individuals. TCRdb's copy holds only in-frame clones and misses some; the assay was immunoSEQ multiplex PCR. The sample holds some 2 million clones, over 85% seen once. Material: naive CD4+ T cells sorted from blood. The subset was: CD45RA+ positively selected. The source is a man aged 18 to 30 in good health.

This sequence joins TRBV10-3 and TRBJ2-1, with D hard to call. Deletions cut 0 bases from V and 2 bases from J, with 8 bases between. Germline CDR1 and CDR2: ENHRY and SYGVKD. There are 15 residues in the CDR3. CDR3 nucleotides: TGTGCCATCAGTGAGTCGATGGCGGCCTACAATGAGCAGTTCTTC. Translation: CAISESMAAYNEQFF.

The CDR3 DNA sequence: TGTGCCAGCAGCTTAGGAGGTGACGGGGAGCTGTTTTTT. Encoded protein: CASSLGGDGELFF. The rearrangement uses TRBV11-3 and TRBJ2-2; D remains unclear. The V and J ends lost 1 base and 7 bases respectively, with 7 bases between them. Germline CDR1 and CDR2: SGHNT and YENEEA. This CDR3 contains 13 residues.

In the case of this clone: A much larger clone is a single base away; this may be a read error. This specimen includes other DNA sequences encoding the same CDR3. The V call is TRBV13, the J call TRBJ1-1, with D possibly being TRBD1 (5 bases). Germline lookup yields CDR1 PRHDT and CDR2 FYEKMQ (reference sequence). This CDR3 comprises 16 residues. CDR3 nucleotide sequence: TGTGCCAGCAGCCGTCTCGGGGGACGCCTGAACACTGAAGCTTTCTTC. It yields the protein CASSRLGGRLNTEAFF.

V is TRBV6-5 and J is TRBJ1-3, with unresolved D. Looked up from germline, CDR1 is MNHEY and CDR2 is SVGAGI. The CDR3 covers 14 residues. With 6 bases removed from V and 4 bases from J, the gap between germline ends came to 13 bases. The CDR3: CASSSHGVGNTIYF. The CDR3 nucleotides are TGTGCCAGCAGCTCTCACGGGGTGGGAAACACCATATATTTT.

The genes are TRBV6-6 and TRBJ1-2; 9 nucleotides align to TRBD1. V dropped 10 bases and J dropped 3; count of bases not matched to a gene: 3. This CDR3 is built from 12 residues. Germline V gives CDR1 MNHNY, CDR2 SVGAGI (reference sequence). For the CDR3, the DNA is TGTGCCACTACAGGGGGCGACTATGGCTACACCTTC. Its protein is CATTGGDYGYTF.

V gene TRBV6-1 combines with J gene TRBJ1-2; D not certain. Trimming stripped 11 bases from V and 7 bases from J, with 14 bases between. The V gene's germline CDR1 is MNHNS and CDR2 SASEGT. The CDR3 totals 11 residues. The chain's CDR3 is CAGRILSGYTF. The CDR3 DNA follows: TGTGCCGGTAGGATCTTGTCTGGCTACACCTTC.

The genes are TRBV6-5 and TRBJ2-7, with D hard to call. The CDR3 is 14 amino acids. V gave up 0 bases and J gave up 2 bases, with 8 bases separating them. Germline assignment: CDR1 MNHEY and CDR2 SVGAGI. This CDR3 reads CASSYSVRPYEQYF. DNA for the CDR3: TGTGCCAGCAGTTACTCGGTCCGTCCCTACGAGCAGTACTTC.

The count of this clone is one. The gene calls are TRBV5-5 and TRBJ2-7, with D maybe TRBD2 (6 bases). This CDR3 is built from 15 residues. Germline assignment: CDR1 SGHKS and CDR2 YYEKEE (reference sequence). With 4 bases removed from V and 0 bases from J, the gap between germline ends came to 14 bases. The CDR3 here is CASSMDYASSYEQYF. Here the CDR3 DNA reads TGTGCCAGCAGCATGGACTACGCGAGCTCCTACGAGCAGTACTTC.

The V call is TRBV5-8, the J call TRBJ2-7; 9 bases are shared with TRBD1. V lost 4 bases and J lost 7; bases outside the gene matches: 9. CDR1 is SGHTS, CDR2 YDEGEE, per germline. The CDR3 consists of 14 residues. The CDR3 nucleotides read TGTGCCAGCAGCGGGGGGGACAGGGCTGGAGAGCAGTACTTC. It translates to CASSGGDRAGEQYF.

On this clone: At the DNA level, this CDR3 is encoded by other sequences in the same sample as well. The chain joins TRBV2 to TRBJ2-5; D uncertain. This CDR3 comprises 11 residues. The ends were cut back, 8 bases at V and 2 bases at J, with 6 bases in the middle. Germline assignment: CDR1 SNHLY and CDR2 FYNNEI. CDR3 in DNA: TGTGCCAGCTCCCTTCAAGAGACCCAGTACTTC. Amino acids: CASSLQETQYF.